This TCR beta chain came from a study of shared clonotypes between healthy human individuals. Clones were sequenced by immunoSEQ multiplex PCR, and TCRdb holds only the in-frame ones, with some missing. The sample gives 1.4 million or so clones, roughly 98.5% of which show up once; under 0.45% is in the top ten. The CDR3 consists of 14 residues. Germline CDR1 is SGHVS and CDR2 is FQNEAQ. V was clipped by 3 bases and J by 4 bases; unmatched bases: 5. The chain employs TRBV7-8 and TRBJ1-2, with TRBD1 matching 7 bases. The clonotype comes from a man between 25 and 39 years old in good health. Sequencing was performed on naive CD4+ T cells sorted from blood. The subset: CD45RA+ positively selected. CDR3 coding DNA: TGTGCCAGCAGCTTCGGCAGGGACAGCTATGGCTACACCTTC. It codes for CASSFGRDSYGYTF.